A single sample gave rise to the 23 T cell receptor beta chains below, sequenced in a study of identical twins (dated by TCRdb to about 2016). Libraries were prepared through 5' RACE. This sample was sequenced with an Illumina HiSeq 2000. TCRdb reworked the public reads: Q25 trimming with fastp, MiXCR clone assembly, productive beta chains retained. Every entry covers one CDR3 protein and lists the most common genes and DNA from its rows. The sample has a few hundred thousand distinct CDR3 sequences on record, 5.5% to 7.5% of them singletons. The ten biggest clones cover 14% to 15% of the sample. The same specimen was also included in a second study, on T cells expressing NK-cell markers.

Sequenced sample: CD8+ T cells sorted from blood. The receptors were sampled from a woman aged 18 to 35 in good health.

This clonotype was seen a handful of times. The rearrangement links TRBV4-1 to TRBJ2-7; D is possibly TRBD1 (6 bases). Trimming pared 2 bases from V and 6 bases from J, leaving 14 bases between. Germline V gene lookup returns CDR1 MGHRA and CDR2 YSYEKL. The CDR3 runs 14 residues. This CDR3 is CASSQKQGRTEQYF. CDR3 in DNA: TGCGCCAGCAGCCAAAAACAGGGTCGCACCGAGCAGTACTTC.

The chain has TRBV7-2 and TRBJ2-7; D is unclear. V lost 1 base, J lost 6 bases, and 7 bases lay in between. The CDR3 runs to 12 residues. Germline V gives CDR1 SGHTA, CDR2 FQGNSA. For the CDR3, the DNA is TGTGCCAGCAGCTTAGGCCCTCGCGAGCAGTACTTC. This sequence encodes CASSLGPREQYF.

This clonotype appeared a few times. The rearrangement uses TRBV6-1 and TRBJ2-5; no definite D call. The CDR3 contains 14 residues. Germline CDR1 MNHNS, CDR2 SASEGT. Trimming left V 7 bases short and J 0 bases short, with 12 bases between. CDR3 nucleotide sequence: TGTGCCAGCAAAGCAGACAAGTACCAAGAGACCCAGTACTTC. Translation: CASKADKYQETQYF.

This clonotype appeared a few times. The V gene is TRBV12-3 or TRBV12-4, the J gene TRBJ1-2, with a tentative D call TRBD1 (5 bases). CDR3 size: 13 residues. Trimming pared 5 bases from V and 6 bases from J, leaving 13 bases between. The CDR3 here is CASSVGVVNGYTF. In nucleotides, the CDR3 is TGTGCCAGCAGTGTGGGGGTAGTGAATGGCTACACCTTC.

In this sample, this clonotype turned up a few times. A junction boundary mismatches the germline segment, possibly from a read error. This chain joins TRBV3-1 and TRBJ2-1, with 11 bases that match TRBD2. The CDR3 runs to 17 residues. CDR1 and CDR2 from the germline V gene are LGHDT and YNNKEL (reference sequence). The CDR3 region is CATSKQVAGGPGSEQFF. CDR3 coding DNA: TGTGCCACCAGCAAGCAGGTAGCGGGGGGGCCTGGTAGTGAGCAGTTCTTC.

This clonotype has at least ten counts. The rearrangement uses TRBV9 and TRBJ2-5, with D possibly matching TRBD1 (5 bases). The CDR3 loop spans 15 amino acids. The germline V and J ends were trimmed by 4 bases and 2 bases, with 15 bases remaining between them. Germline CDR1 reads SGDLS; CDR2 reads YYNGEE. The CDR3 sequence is CASSPYKDSQETQYF. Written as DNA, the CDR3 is TGTGCCAGCAGCCCCTACAAAGACAGTCAAGAGACCCAGTACTTC.

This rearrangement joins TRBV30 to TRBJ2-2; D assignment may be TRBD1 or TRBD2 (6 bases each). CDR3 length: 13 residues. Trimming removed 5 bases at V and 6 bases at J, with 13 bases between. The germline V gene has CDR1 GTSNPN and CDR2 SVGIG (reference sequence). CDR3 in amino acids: CAWEGGRAGELFF. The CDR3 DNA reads TGTGCCTGGGAGGGGGGACGCGCCGGGGAGCTGTTTTTT.

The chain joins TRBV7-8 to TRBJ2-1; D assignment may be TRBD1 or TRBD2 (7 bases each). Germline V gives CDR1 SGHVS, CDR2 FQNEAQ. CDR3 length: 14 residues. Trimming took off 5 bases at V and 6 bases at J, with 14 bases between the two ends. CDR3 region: CASSPQGGGNEQFF. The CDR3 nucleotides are TGTGCCAGCAGCCCGCAGGGGGGGGGCAATGAGCAGTTCTTC.

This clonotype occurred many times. CDR3 sequence reads: CASSSQGDTQYF. For the CDR3, the DNA is TGTGCCAGCAGCTCCCAGGGGGATACGCAGTATTTT. The chain recombines TRBV7-9 with TRBJ2-3; tentatively, D is TRBD1 (6 bases). CDR1 and CDR2 (germline): SEHNR, FQNEAQ (reference sequence). V was pared by 4 bases and J by 6 bases, with 8 bases between. This CDR3 is built from 12 residues.

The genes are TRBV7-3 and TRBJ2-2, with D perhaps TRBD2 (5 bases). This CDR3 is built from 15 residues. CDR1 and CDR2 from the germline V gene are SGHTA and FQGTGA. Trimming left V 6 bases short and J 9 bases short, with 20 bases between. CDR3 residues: CASSPTAAGSRELFF. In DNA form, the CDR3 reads TGTGCCAGCAGTCCCACCGCGGCGGGCTCGAGGGAGCTGTTTTTT.

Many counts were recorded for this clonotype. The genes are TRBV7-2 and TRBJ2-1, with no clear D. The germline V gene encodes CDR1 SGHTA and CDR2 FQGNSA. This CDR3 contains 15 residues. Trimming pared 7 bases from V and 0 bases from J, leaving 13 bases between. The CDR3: CASTPTSYSYNEQFF. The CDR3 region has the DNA TGTGCCAGCACCCCTACGTCGTACTCCTACAATGAGCAGTTCTTC. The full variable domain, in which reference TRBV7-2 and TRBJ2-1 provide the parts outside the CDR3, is GAGVSQSPSNKVTEKGKDVELRCDPISGHTALYWYRQSLGQGLEFLIYFQGNSAPDKSGLPSDRFSAERTGGSVSTLTIQRTQQEDSAVYLCASTPTSYSYNEQFFGPGTRLTVL.

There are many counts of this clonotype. CDR3 region: CASSPRGSYEQYF. CDR3 DNA: TGTGCCAGCAGCCCCAGGGGCTCCTACGAGCAGTACTTC. This sequence joins TRBV7-8 and TRBJ2-7, with D maybe TRBD1 (6 bases). V shed 5 bases and J shed 0 bases, with 8 bases lying between them. The CDR3 totals 13 residues. Germline CDR1 and CDR2: SGHVS and FQNEAQ.

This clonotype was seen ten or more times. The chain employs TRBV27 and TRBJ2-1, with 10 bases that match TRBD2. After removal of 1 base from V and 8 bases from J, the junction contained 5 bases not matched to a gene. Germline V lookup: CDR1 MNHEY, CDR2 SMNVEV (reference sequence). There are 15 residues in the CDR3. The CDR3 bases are TGTGCCAGCAGTTTATTGGCTAGCGGGAGCCATGAGCAGTTCTTC. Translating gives CASSLLASGSHEQFF.

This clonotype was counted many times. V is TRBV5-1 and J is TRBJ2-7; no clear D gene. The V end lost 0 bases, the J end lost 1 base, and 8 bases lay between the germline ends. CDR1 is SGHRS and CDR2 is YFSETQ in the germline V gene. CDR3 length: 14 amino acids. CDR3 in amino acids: CASSLDDGSYEQYF. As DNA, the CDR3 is TGCGCCAGCAGCTTGGATGACGGATCCTACGAGCAGTACTTC.

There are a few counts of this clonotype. The CDR3 DNA is TGCGCCAGCAGCCAAGCCAGCGGGGGATACAATGAGCAGTTCTTC. The encoded protein is CASSQASGGYNEQFF. The chain has TRBV4-3 and TRBJ2-1; 8 nucleotides align to TRBD2. CDR1 is LGHNA and CDR2 is YSLEER in the germline V gene. The ends lost 1 base at V and 4 bases at J; junction bases unmatched: 3. The CDR3 is 15 residues long.

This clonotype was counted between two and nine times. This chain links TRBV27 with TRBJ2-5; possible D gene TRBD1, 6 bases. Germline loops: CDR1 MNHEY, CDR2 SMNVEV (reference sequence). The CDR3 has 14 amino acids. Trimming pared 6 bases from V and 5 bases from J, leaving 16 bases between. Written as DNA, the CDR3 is TGTGCCAGCAGGGGGGCAGGGGTTTTGGAGACCCAGTACTTC. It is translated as CASRGAGVLETQYF.

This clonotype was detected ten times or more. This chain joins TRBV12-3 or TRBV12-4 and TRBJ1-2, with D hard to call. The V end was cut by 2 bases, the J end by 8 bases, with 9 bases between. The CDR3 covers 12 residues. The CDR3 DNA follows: TGTGCCAGCAGTTTAACCGGGAAAGGCTACACCTTC. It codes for CASSLTGKGYTF.

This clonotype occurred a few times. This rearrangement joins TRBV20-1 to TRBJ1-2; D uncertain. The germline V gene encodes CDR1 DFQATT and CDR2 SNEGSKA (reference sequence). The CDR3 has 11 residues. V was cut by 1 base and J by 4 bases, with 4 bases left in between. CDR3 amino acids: CSARGAYGYTF. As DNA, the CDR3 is TGCAGTGCTAGAGGAGCCTATGGCTACACCTTC.

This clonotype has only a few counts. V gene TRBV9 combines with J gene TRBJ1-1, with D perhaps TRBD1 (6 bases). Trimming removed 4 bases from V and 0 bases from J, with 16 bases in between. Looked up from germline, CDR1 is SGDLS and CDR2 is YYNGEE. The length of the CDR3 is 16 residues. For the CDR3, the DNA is TGTGCCAGCAGCTCTAAGACAGGAGCCATGAACACTGAAGCTTTCTTT. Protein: CASSSKTGAMNTEAFF. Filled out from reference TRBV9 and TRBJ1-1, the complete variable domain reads DSGVTQTPKHLITATGQRVTLRCSPRSGDLSVYWYQQSLDQGLQFLIQYYNGEERAKGNILERFSAQQFPDLHSELNLSSLELGDSALYFCASSSKTGAMNTEAFFGQGTRLTVV.

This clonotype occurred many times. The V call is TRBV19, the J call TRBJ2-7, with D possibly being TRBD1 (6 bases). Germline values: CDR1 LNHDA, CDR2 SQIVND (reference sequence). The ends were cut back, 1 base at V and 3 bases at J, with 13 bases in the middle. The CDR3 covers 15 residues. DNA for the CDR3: TGTGCCAGTAGTATAGCCGCAGGGGAGTTCTACGAGCAGTACTTC. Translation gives CASSIAAGEFYEQYF. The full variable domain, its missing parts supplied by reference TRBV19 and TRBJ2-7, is DGGITQSPKYLFRKEGQNVTLSCEQNLNHDAMYWYRQDPGQGLRLIYYSQIVNDFQKGDIAEGYSVSREKKESFPLTVTSAQKNPTAFYLCASSIAAGEFYEQYFGPGTRLTVT.

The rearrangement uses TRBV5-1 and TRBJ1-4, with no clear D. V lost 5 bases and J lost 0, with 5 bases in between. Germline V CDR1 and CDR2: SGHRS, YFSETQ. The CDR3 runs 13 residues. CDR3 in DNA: TGCGCCAGCAGTGGGGCAACTAATGAAAAACTGTTTTTT. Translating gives CASSGATNEKLFF.

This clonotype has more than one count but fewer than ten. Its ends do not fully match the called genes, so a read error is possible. The CDR3 DNA is TGTGCCAGCAGCAATACAGTTACGCAGTATTTT. It translates to CASSNTVTQYF. The chain uses TRBV12-3 or TRBV12-4 and TRBJ2-3; D is undetermined. The CDR3 spans 11 residues.

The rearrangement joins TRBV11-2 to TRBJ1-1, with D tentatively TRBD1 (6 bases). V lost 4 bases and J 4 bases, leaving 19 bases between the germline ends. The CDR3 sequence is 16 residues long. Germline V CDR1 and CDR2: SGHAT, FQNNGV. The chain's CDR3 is CASSSPLWGLSTEAFF. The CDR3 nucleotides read TGTGCCAGCAGCTCCCCGCTGTGGGGGCTTAGCACTGAAGCTTTCTTT.